Each of the 21 T cell receptor beta chains below was sequenced from the same sample in a study of T cells in narcolepsy. Method: immunoSEQ multiplex PCR; TCRdb's copy keeps in-frame clones and lacks some. The sample yields tens of thousands of clones, about four fifths seen once. Sequencing input: CD45RA- memory CD4+ T cells from PBMCs. The receptors originated from a human donor with narcolepsy.

The chain uses TRBV5-4 and TRBJ2-5, with a weak D call TRBD2 (5 bases). Trimming shortened V by 3 bases and J by 5 bases, and 14 bases separated the two germline ends. This CDR3 region has 14 residues. Germline V gene data show CDR1 as SGHNT and CDR2 as YYREEE (reference sequence). CDR3 protein: CASSSTGIGETQYF. DNA for the CDR3: TGTGCCAGCAGCTCTACCGGGATCGGGGAGACCCAGTACTTC.

The chain's CDR3 is CASRYDSGYTF. The CDR3 DNA reads TGTGCCAGCCGCTACGACAGTGGCTACACCTTC. The chain carries TRBV2 and TRBJ1-2, with D possibly TRBD1 on 5 matching bases. The germline V gene has CDR1 SNHLY and CDR2 FYNNEI. The CDR3 contains 11 residues. Trimming pared 8 bases from V and 7 bases from J, leaving 11 bases between.

The chain recombines TRBV28 with TRBJ1-4; tentatively, D is TRBD1 (5 bases). CDR1 is MDHEN, CDR2 SYDVKM, per germline. With 4 bases removed from V and 0 bases from J, the gap between germline ends came to 21 bases. This CDR3 spans 19 amino acids. CDR3: CASSSHGWGKRATNEKLFF. Here the CDR3 DNA reads TGTGCCAGCAGTTCCCACGGCTGGGGGAAAAGGGCAACTAATGAAAAACTGTTTTTT.

This chain connects TRBV5-6 to TRBJ1-1; D ambiguous. Germline V gives CDR1 SGHDT, CDR2 YYEEEE. The CDR3 has 13 amino acids. The germline V and J ends were trimmed by 0 bases and 2 bases, with 5 bases remaining between them. CDR3 coding DNA: TGTGCCAGCAGCTTGGGGGGTAACACTGAAGCTTTCTTT. It yields the protein CASSLGGNTEAFF.

This clone is a singleton in its sample. This chain uses TRBV7-9 with TRBJ1-5; 7 bases fit TRBD1. CDR1 SEHNR and CDR2 FQNEAQ come from the germline V gene (reference sequence). The CDR3 runs to 17 residues. The V gene end was trimmed by 5 bases and the J gene end by 1 base; junction bases not matched to a gene: 11. CDR3: CASSNFDRAQSNQPQHF. As DNA, the CDR3 is TGTGCCAGCAGCAATTTTGACAGGGCCCAAAGCAATCAGCCCCAGCATTTT.

This clone was detected only a few times. The genes are TRBV9 and TRBJ1-2, with no clear D. CDR3 length: 14 residues. Germline V gene sequence: CDR1 SGDLS, CDR2 YYNGEE. The V end was cut by 3 bases, the J end by 8 bases, with 17 bases between. The CDR3 DNA is TGTGCCAGCAGCGCCAGAACCCTCGGAATGGGCTACACCTTC. Translation: CASSARTLGMGYTF. Complete variable domain (other parts from reference TRBV9 and TRBJ1-2): DSGVTQTPKHLITATGQRVTLRCSPRSGDLSVYWYQQSLDQGLQFLIQYYNGEERAKGNILERFSAQQFPDLHSELNLSSLELGDSALYFCASSARTLGMGYTFGSGTRLTVV.

This clone was seen more than once but under ten times. This rearrangement joins TRBV5-4 to TRBJ2-3; 10 nucleotides match TRBD1. This CDR3 has 15 amino acids. The trim removed 6 bases at V and 3 bases at J, leaving 7 bases unmatched. Germline V gene lookup returns CDR1 SGHNT and CDR2 YYREEE (reference sequence). In DNA form, the CDR3 reads TGTGCCAGCAACGACAGGGGGCGTCGAACAGATACGCAGTATTTT. Translating it yields CASNDRGRRTDTQYF.

Note on this clone: One junction end disagrees with the germline gene, perhaps due to a read error. The chain recombines TRBV7-7 with TRBJ1-4; D gene unclear. CDR1 SSHAT and CDR2 FNYEAQ come from the germline V gene (reference sequence). This CDR3 has 15 amino acids. The CDR3 DNA follows: TGTGCCAGCAGCTCCGGACGGAGCACTAATGAAAAGCTGTTTTTT. This codes for CASSSGRSTNEKLFF.

This clone was seen a handful of times. The gene calls are TRBV7-2 and TRBJ2-7, with unresolved D. This CDR3 spans 12 amino acids. Per the germline V gene, CDR1 is SGHTA and CDR2 is FQGNSA. V lost 1 base and J lost 6, with 7 bases in between. The CDR3, as DNA: TGTGCCAGCAGCTTAGGAATAGGCGAGCAGTACTTC. Encoded protein: CASSLGIGEQYF.

With respect to this clone: At one end the junction does not follow the germline gene, possibly because of a read error. Other DNA sequences in the same sample also yield this CDR3. The V gene is TRBV6-5, the J gene TRBJ2-1, with 11 nucleotides matching TRBD2. There are 13 residues in the CDR3. CDR1 is MNHEY and CDR2 is SVGAGI in the germline V gene. Here the CDR3 reads CASRLAGGGEQFF. The CDR3 DNA follows: TGCGCCAGCAGGCTAGCGGGAGGAGGTGAGCAGTTCTTC.

The chain recombines TRBV9 with TRBJ2-5, with D unclear. The CDR3 is 14 amino acids. The V and J ends lost 0 bases and 1 base respectively, with 7 bases between them. Germline CDR1 SGDLS, CDR2 YYNGEE. This CDR3 reads CASSVATAQETQYF. CDR3 sequence (DNA): TGTGCCAGCAGCGTAGCTACGGCCCAAGAGACCCAGTACTTC.

This clone was counted a single time. The V gene is TRBV20-1, the J gene TRBJ1-4; D may be TRBD1 (5 bases). This CDR3 contains 11 residues. V gave up 3 bases and J gave up 7 bases, with 6 bases separating them. CDR1 DFQATT and CDR2 SNEGSKA come from the germline V gene (reference sequence). The CDR3 here is CSARGGEKLFF. In DNA form, the CDR3 reads TGCAGTGCTAGGGGGGGTGAAAAACTGTTTTTT.

V gene TRBV5-6 combines with J gene TRBJ2-5; D unresolved. The CDR3 has 12 residues. With 0 bases removed from V and 7 bases from J, the gap between germline ends came to 7 bases. Germline V gives CDR1 SGHDT, CDR2 YYEEEE. CDR3 DNA: TGTGCCAGCAGCTTGGCTACGGGGACCCAGTACTTC. Its protein product is CASSLATGTQYF.

This chain connects TRBV19 to TRBJ2-5; no clear D gene. The ends were cut back, 2 bases at V and 5 bases at J, with 9 bases in the middle. This CDR3 is 13 amino acids long. Germline-derived CDR1 and CDR2 are LNHDA and SQIVND (reference sequence). The CDR3 here is CASSITVRETQYF. The DNA of the CDR3 is TGTGCCAGTAGTATAACAGTGCGGGAGACCCAGTACTTC.

The chain couples TRBV4-2 to TRBJ2-7; tentative D call: TRBD2 (6 bases). The germline V and J ends were trimmed by 1 base and 1 base, with 11 bases remaining between them. The CDR3 consists of 15 residues. Germline CDR1 LGHNA, CDR2 YNFKEQ. The DNA of the CDR3 is TGTGCCAGCAGCCAAGCTGGGACTGTTTCCTACGAGCAGTACTTC. It yields the protein CASSQAGTVSYEQYF.

The V call is TRBV30, the J call TRBJ1-1; D call uncertain. Between the trimmed V and J ends, which lost 5 bases and 7 bases, there was a span of 11 bases. CDR1 is GTSNPN, CDR2 SVGIG, per germline (reference sequence). This CDR3 contains 11 residues. The CDR3 DNA reads as TGTGCCTGGGGGCAGGACGGTGAAGCTTTCTTT. Translated: CAWGQDGEAFF.

The V and J genes are TRBV4-1 and TRBJ1-3; no firm D call. V was trimmed by 4 bases and J by 0 bases, leaving 10 bases between them. Looked up from germline, CDR1 is MGHRA and CDR2 is YSYEKL. This CDR3 contains 15 residues. In nucleotides, the CDR3 is TGCGCCAGCAGCCCCGACACGGGCTCTGGAAACACCATATATTTT. Amino acids: CASSPDTGSGNTIYF.

The chain is built from TRBV5-6 and TRBJ1-2, with no clear D. The ends were cut back, 3 bases at V and 8 bases at J, with 8 bases in the middle. Germline CDR1 SGHDT, CDR2 YYEEEE. This CDR3 comprises 11 residues. For the CDR3, the DNA is TGTGCCAGCAGCTCCGGGCAGGGCTACACCTTC. Translation gives CASSSGQGYTF.

This chain links TRBV28 with TRBJ2-1, with 9 bases matching TRBD2. Germline CDR1 is MDHEN and CDR2 is SYDVKM. V shed 6 bases and J 4 bases; nucleotides not matched to a gene: 7. The CDR3 loop spans 15 amino acids. CDR3 in amino acids: CASSVAGGTYNEQFF. CDR3 nucleotides: TGTGCCAGCAGCGTGGCGGGGGGGACTTACAATGAGCAGTTCTTC. Using reference TRBV28 and TRBJ2-1 for the parts outside the CDR3, the full variable domain is DVKVTQSSRYLVKRTGEKVFLECVQDMDHENMFWYRQDPGLGLRLIYFSYDVKMKEKGDIPEGYSVSREKKERFSLILESASTNQTSMYLCASSVAGGTYNEQFFGPGTRLTVL.

This chain joins TRBV9 and TRBJ2-7, with D hard to call. The length of the CDR3 is 12 residues. Trimming cost V 3 bases and J 0 bases, with 4 bases left between them. Germline V gene data show CDR1 as SGDLS and CDR2 as YYNGEE. CDR3 nucleotide sequence: TGTGCCAGCAGCGGGGACTCCTACGAGCAGTACTTC. This gives the protein CASSGDSYEQYF.

The CDR3 nucleotides read TGTGCCAGCAGCTTACGACGTCCAGAATTCAGACAAGAGACCCAGTACTTC. This gives the protein CASSLRRPEFRQETQYF. This chain joins TRBV11-3 and TRBJ2-5; no clear D. CDR1 and CDR2 from the germline V gene are SGHNT and YENEEA. Trimming took 2 bases from V and 2 from J, leaving 18 bases between them. There are 17 residues in the CDR3. Full variable domain (remainder filled in from reference TRBV11-3 and TRBJ2-5): EAGVVQSPRYKIIEKKQPVAFWCNPISGHNTLYWYLQNLGQGPELLIRYENEEAVDDSQLPKDRFSAERLKGVDSTLKIQPAELGDSAVYLCASSLRRPEFRQETQYFGPGTRLLVL.